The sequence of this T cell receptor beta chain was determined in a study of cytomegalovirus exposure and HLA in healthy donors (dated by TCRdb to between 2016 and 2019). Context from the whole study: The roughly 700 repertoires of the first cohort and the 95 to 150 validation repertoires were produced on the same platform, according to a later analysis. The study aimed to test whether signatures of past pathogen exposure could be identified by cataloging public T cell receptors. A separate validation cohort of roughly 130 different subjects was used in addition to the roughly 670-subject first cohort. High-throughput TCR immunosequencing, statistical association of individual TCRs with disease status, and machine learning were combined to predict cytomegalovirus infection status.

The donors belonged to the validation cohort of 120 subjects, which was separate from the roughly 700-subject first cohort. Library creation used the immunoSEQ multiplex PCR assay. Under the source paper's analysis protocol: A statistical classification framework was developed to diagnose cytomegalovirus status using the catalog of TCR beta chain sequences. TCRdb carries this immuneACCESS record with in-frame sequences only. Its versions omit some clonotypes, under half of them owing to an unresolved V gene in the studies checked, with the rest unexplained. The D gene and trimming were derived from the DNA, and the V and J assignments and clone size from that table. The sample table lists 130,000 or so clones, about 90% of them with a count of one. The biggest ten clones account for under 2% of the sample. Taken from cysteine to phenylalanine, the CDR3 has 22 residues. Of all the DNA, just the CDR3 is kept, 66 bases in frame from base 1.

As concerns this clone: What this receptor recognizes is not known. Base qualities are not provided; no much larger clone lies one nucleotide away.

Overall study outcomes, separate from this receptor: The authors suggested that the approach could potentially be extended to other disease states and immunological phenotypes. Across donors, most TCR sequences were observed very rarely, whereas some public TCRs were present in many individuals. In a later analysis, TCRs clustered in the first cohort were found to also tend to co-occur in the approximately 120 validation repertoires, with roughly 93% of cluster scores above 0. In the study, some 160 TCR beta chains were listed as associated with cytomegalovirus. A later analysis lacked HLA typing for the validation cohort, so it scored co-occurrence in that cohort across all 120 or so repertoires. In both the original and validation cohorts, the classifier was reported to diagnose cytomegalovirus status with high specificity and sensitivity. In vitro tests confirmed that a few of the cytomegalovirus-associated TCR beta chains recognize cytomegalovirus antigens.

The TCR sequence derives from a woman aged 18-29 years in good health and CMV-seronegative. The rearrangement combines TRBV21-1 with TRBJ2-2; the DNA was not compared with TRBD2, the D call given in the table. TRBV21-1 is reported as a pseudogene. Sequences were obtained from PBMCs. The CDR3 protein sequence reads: CASSAHKGLAGIPTTNTGELFF. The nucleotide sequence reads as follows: TGTGCCAGCAGCGCACACAAGGGACTAGCGGGTATACCGACAACTAACACCGGGGAGCTGTTTTTT.